The source of this T cell receptor beta chain is a study of tumour-infiltrating T cells in Burkitt lymphoma. The data were produced by immunoSEQ multiplex PCR, yet TCRdb's version contains in-frame clones alone and is incomplete. The table lists around 50,000 clones, more than 25% of them singletons. Germline values: CDR1 MNHEY, CDR2 SVGAGI. The CDR3 runs to 14 residues. Trimming removed 6 bases at V and 3 bases at J, with 14 bases between. The receptor was isolated from a human donor with Burkitt lymphoma. This chain uses TRBV6-5 with TRBJ1-2; tentative D call: TRBD1 (6 bases). Specimen: tumor tissue. CDR3 sequence reads: CASRKQGGDYGYTF. The CDR3 bases are TGTGCCAGCAGGAAACAGGGAGGAGACTATGGCTACACCTTC.